One T cell receptor (beta chain) is described in this entry. Its antigen is not known. J lost 2 bases, V lost 4 bases, and 8 bases had no gene match. Germline V gives CDR1 SGHDN, CDR2 FVKESK. CDR3 size: 16 residues. TCRdb independently ran MiXCR on the RT-PCR reads; one entry per CDR3 protein. The sample has under 800,000 distinct CDR3 sequences; about 15% are singletons. These data come from a study of response to subunit inactivated influenza vaccine. Study-wide results and caveats: The authors suggested that few new T cells are recruited per seasonal influenza vaccination.

This receptor was taken from a man aged 50 to 59 who received an inactivated influenza vaccine. The sequenced sample was PBMCs from blood, obtained 14 to 15 days before vaccination. The rearrangement links TRBV14 to TRBJ2-3, with TRBD2 identical over 8 bases. In DNA form, the CDR3 reads TGTGCCAGCAGCCCCCGGATAGCGGGATTCACAGATACGCAGTATTTT. It yields the protein CASSPRIAGFTDTQYF. Full variable domain (missing parts from reference TRBV14 and TRBJ2-3): EAGVTQFPSHSVIEKGQTVTLRCDPISGHDNLYWYRRVMGKEIKFLLHFVKESKQDESGMPNNRFLAERTGGTYSTLKVQPAELEDSGVYFCASSPRIAGFTDTQYFGPGTRLTVL.